This is a list of T cell receptor beta chains from one sample in a study of regulatory T cells in long-lasting Graves disease. TCRdb used MiXCR to reprocess the multiplex PCR reads, holding one entry per CDR3 protein. The table includes 440,000 or so distinct CDR3 sequences, about 15% detected once. These same data were also listed under a study on T cells in Graves' hyperthyroidism and ophthalmopathy.

This material consisted of peripheral blood mononuclear cells (PBMCs), taken at new diagnosis, from a patient treated with antithyroid drugs. The receptors were gathered from a woman in her twenties or thirties with Graves disease. The CDR3 runs from the conserved cysteine through the conserved F or W. The D gene is left open where the match is weak. Where a row states a size, it is once, few, many or the class of an expanded clone; other rows omit it.

j_call v_call clone_size d_call cdr3_nt cdr3_aa
TRBJ2-1 TRBV10-2 few - TGCGCCAGCGGGTTGGATGAGCAGTTCTTC CASGLDEQFF
TRBJ2-1 TRBV11-3 many - TGTGCCAGCAGCTTAGATCATAGAGGGGATGAGCAGTTCTTC CASSLDHRGDEQFF
TRBJ2-3 TRBV11-1 - TRBD2 TGTGCCAGCACGCGGGAGGCGGGACGAGGCACAGATACGCAGTATTTT CASTREAGRGTDTQYF
TRBJ2-5 TRBV20-1 - TRBD2 TGCAGTGCTTGGACTAGCGGGAGACCGGAGACCCAGTACTTC CSAWTSGRPETQYF
TRBJ2-7 TRBV28 many TRBD2 TGTGCCAGCAGTTTATCCCCTCCGGGACTAGGATTTTCCTACGAGCAGTACTTC CASSLSPPGLGFSYEQYF
TRBJ2-5 TRBV20-1 many TRBD2 TGCAGTGCTAGAGAGGAAGGGCGGGAGTGGGAGACCCAGTACTTC CSAREEGREWETQYF
TRBJ2-5 TRBV29-1 many TRBD1 TGCAGCGTTGATATGGGCAGGGGGACAGAGACCCAGTACTTC CSVDMGRGTETQYF
TRBJ2-1 TRBV4-2 many - TGTGCCAGCAGCCAAGATGCGGTCGAAGCGAATGAGCAGTTCTTC CASSQDAVEANEQFF
TRBJ2-7 TRBV25-1 - - TGTGCCAGCAGTGATTTTTCCGGGACGGGGTCCTACGAGCAGTACTTC CASSDFSGTGSYEQYF
TRBJ2-1 TRBV2 - TRBD2 TGTGCCAGCAATAGACTAGCGGGAGGGATACCCTCCTACAATGAGCAGTTCTTC CASNRLAGGIPSYNEQFF
TRBJ2-4 TRBV2 many TRBD1 TGTGCCAGCAGCCTACGACAGGGGGCGAGAGACATTCAGTACTTC CASSLRQGARDIQYF
TRBJ2-5 TRBV6-5 many - TGTGCCAGCAGTTGGTTGGGGACCGGGGAGACCCAGTACTTC CASSWLGTGETQYF
TRBJ2-1 TRBV6-2/TRBV6-3 few TRBD2 TGTGCCAGCAGGATACAGCGGGGCGCCTACAATGAGCAGTTCTTC CASRIQRGAYNEQFF
TRBJ2-1 TRBV5-5 few TRBD2 TGTGCCAGCAGCGGCCAAGCGGGGGGAACCTACAATGAGCAGTTCTTC CASSGQAGGTYNEQFF
TRBJ2-7 TRBV20-1 many - TGCAGTGCTAGAGCTCCAGACAACTACGAGCAGTACTTC CSARAPDNYEQYF
TRBJ2-3 TRBV6-1 many TRBD1 TGTGCCAGCAGTGAAGCGCCTGGACAGGGGGCAGATACGCAGTATTTT CASSEAPGQGADTQYF
TRBJ2-1 TRBV5-1 - TRBD2 TGCGCCAGCAGCCTCGGGACTAGCGGAGCCGAGATCCCCTTCTACAATGAGCAGTTCTTC CASSLGTSGAEIPFYNEQFF
TRBJ1-5 TRBV28 few - TGTGCCAGCAGTTTGGTCTTATATCAGCCCCAGCATTTT CASSLVLYQPQHF
TRBJ1-5 TRBV19 many TRBD1 TGTGCCAGTAGTATAAGACAGGGAAGTTTTCAGCCCCAGCATTTT CASSIRQGSFQPQHF
TRBJ2-5 TRBV6-5 - - TGTGCCAGCAGTTACGACCAAGAGACCCAGTACTTC CASSYDQETQYF
TRBJ1-1 TRBV11-1 many - TGTGCCAGCAGCTCGGGTTCGTCGAACACTGAAGCTTTCTTT CASSSGSSNTEAFF
TRBJ2-3 TRBV7-9 many TRBD1 TGTGCCAGCAGCTTCTTACCGGGACAGGGGGAGGCAGATACGCAGTATTTT CASSFLPGQGEADTQYF
TRBJ2-6 TRBV7-6 few TRBD1 TGTGCCAGCAGCTCGACAGGGCTTTTGGGGGGGGCCAACGTCCTGACTTTC CASSSTGLLGGANVLTF
TRBJ1-1 TRBV7-9 many TRBD1 TGTGCCAGCAGCTTACCCGGGACAGGCCACACTGAAGCTTTCTTT CASSLPGTGHTEAFF
TRBJ1-1 TRBV12-3/TRBV12-4 few - TGTGCCAGCACCCATGGGGCCGGCCAAGCTTTCTTT CASTHGAGQAFF
TRBJ2-7 TRBV30 many - TGTGCCTGGAGCCCCACCGGGGGCGCCTACGAGCAGTACTTC CAWSPTGGAYEQYF
TRBJ1-2 TRBV6-1 few - TGTGCCAGCAGTAAGCGGGACACTAACTATGGCTACACCTTC CASSKRDTNYGYTF
TRBJ1-1 TRBV20-1 few - TGCAGTGCTAGAAGCAGGGGTACTGAAGCTTTCTTT CSARSRGTEAFF
TRBJ1-2 TRBV20-1 - TRBD1 TGCAGTGCTTACGGGACAGGGAATAGTACTGTGGCTGGCTACACCTTC CSAYGTGNSTVAGYTF
TRBJ1-1 TRBV30 many - TGTGCCTGGAGTGGACGGACTGGGAACACTGAAGCTTTCTTT CAWSGRTGNTEAFF
TRBJ2-5 TRBV6-2/TRBV6-3 - - TGTGCCAGCAACGCCCCGGGGGCCGAGACCCAGTACTTC CASNAPGAETQYF
TRBJ1-6 TRBV27 many - TGTGCCAGCAGTTTGTTCAGGGTGGGAAATTCACCCCTCCACTTT CASSLFRVGNSPLHF
TRBJ2-1 TRBV11-1 - - TGTGCCAGCAGTCTGGACCCTGCTGGGTACAATGAGCAGTTCTTC CASSLDPAGYNEQFF
TRBJ2-1 TRBV20-1 many - TGCAGTGCTAGAGATGGGCGGGCCTATGAGCAGTTCTTC CSARDGRAYEQFF
TRBJ2-6 TRBV20-1 - TRBD2 TGCAGTGCTCTAGGAGGGAGGGACTTATCTGGGGCCAACGTCCTGACTTTC CSALGGRDLSGANVLTF
TRBJ2-7 TRBV19 - - TGTGCCAGTAGTATTGCCAGAGGCTACGAGCAGTACTTC CASSIARGYEQYF
TRBJ1-2 TRBV20-1 - - TGCAGTGCTCCGGGGGGTCGAGCCTATGGCTACACCTTC CSAPGGRAYGYTF
TRBJ2-7 TRBV10-3 many TRBD1 TGTGCCATCAGGCGACAGGGAGACTCCTACGAGCAGTACTTC CAIRRQGDSYEQYF
TRBJ2-7 TRBV12-3/TRBV12-4 few - TGTGCCAGCAGCCCTATGCACGAGCAGTACTTC CASSPMHEQYF
TRBJ1-1 TRBV20-1 - - TGCAGTGCTGCCCCCTCACAGGGCACTGAAGCTTTCTTT CSAAPSQGTEAFF
TRBJ2-3 TRBV7-9 - TRBD2 TGTGCCAGCAGCCCAATCTTAAGCGGGAGTGGAACAGATACGCAGTATTTT CASSPILSGSGTDTQYF
TRBJ2-3 TRBV10-3 many TRBD2 TGTGCCATCAGTGACCAACCTAGCGGGAGAACAGATACGCAGTATTTT CAISDQPSGRTDTQYF
TRBJ2-2 TRBV28 many - TGTGCCAGCAGTTTAGAGTTGCCCAACACCGGGGAGCTGTTTTTT CASSLELPNTGELFF
TRBJ2-5 TRBV20-1 few TRBD2 TGCGGAACCACCACCGGGACTAGCTCGAAGACCCAGTACTTC CGTTTGTSSKTQYF
TRBJ2-5 TRBV10-3 - - TGTGCCATTCGTGGGCAGCGGGAAGAGACCCAGTACTTC CAIRGQREETQYF
TRBJ2-7 TRBV11-2 many - TGTGCCAGCAGCTTAAGGTCTACCTACGAGCAGTACTTC CASSLRSTYEQYF
TRBJ2-6 TRBV9 many - TGTGCCAGCAGCGTAGGAGGGGGGGCAGCTGGGGCCAACGTCCTGACTTTC CASSVGGGAAGANVLTF
TRBJ2-3 TRBV5-1 many - TGCGCCAGCAGCTCTATGGAGGGCACAGATACGCAGTATTTT CASSSMEGTDTQYF
TRBJ1-2 TRBV6-5 many - TGTGCCAGCAGTTACTCGGGAAGGCCGTATGGCTACACCTTC CASSYSGRPYGYTF